This TCR beta chain was documented in a study of cytomegalovirus exposure and HLA in healthy donors. PCR involved 60 Vbeta and 13 Jbeta primers. TCRdb's table, derived via immunoSEQ multiplex PCR, lists solely in-frame clones and lacks some. The data show about 200,000 clones, with roughly 79% seen just once and approximately 1.8% held by the top ten. V trimming: 6 bases; J trimming: 4 bases; junction bases outside the gene matches: 11. Per germline, CDR1 SGHTA and CDR2 FQGNSA. The CDR3 has 16 amino acids. The source is a male donor in good health and CMV-seronegative. Sequenced input: PBMCs. The chain is built from TRBV7-2 and TRBJ2-7; TRBD2 aligns across 11 bases. CDR3 sequence reads: CASSLSPSSGRYEQYF. As DNA, the CDR3 is TGTGCCAGCAGTTTATCCCCTTCTAGCGGGAGGTACGAGCAGTACTTC.